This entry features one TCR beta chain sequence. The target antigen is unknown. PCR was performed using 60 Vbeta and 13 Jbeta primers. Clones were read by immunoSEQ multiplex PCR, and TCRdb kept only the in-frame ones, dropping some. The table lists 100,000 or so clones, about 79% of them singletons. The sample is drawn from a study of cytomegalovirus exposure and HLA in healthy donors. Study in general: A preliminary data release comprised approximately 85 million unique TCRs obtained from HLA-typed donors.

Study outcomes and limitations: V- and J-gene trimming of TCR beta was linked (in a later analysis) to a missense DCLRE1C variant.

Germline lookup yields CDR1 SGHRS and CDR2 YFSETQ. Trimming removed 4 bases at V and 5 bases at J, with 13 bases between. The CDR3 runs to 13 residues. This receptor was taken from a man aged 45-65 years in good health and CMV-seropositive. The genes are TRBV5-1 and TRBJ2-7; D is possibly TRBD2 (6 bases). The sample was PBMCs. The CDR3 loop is CASSRGLVDEQYF. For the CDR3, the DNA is TGCGCCAGCAGCCGGGGGTTGGTAGACGAGCAGTACTTC.